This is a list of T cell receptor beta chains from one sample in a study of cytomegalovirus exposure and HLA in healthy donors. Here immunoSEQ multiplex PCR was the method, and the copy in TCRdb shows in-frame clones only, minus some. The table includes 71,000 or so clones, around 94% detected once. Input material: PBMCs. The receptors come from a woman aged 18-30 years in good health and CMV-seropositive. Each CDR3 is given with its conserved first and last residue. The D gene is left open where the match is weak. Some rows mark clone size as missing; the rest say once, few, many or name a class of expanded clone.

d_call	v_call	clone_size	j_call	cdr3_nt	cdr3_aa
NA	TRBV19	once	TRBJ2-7	TGTGCCAGTAGTAATGAATCGGGCTCCTACGAGCAGTACTTC	CASSNESGSYEQYF
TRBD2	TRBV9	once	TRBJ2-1	TGTGCCAGCAATCGGGGGCCGGGGGGGTACCCATTGAATGAGCAGTTCTTC	CASNRGPGGYPLNEQFF
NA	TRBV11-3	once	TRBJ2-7	TGTGCCAGTCCTCCAGGGAAGAGCTCCTACGAGCAGTACTTC	CASPPGKSSYEQYF
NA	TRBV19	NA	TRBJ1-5	TGTGCCAGTGCTGGGACTTCCAATCAGCCCCAGCATTTT	CASAGTSNQPQHF
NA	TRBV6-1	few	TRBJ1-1	TGTGCCAGCAGTTATAGGAAGGCGGACACTGAAGCTTTCTTT	CASSYRKADTEAFF
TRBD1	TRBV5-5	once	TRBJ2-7	TGTGCCAGCAGCGCGAGGACAGGGTGGTACGAGCAGTACTTC	CASSARTGWYEQYF
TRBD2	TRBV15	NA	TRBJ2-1	TGTGCCACCAGCAGGCTAGCGGGGGCCTACAATGAGCAGTTCTTC	CATSRLAGAYNEQFF
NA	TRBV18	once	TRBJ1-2	TGTGCCAGCTCACCATTCAGGGGTCACCTTGTTACCCATGGCTACACCTTC	CASSPFRGHLVTHGYTF
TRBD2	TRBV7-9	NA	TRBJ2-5	TGTGCCAGCAGCGGTAGCGGGAGTGAGACCCAGTACTTC	CASSGSGSETQYF
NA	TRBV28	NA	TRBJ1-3	TGTGCCAGCACCCCCAACGGGGGGCTCGACACCATATATTTT	CASTPNGGLDTIYF
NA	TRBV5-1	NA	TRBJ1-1	TGCGCCAGCAGCTCGCCACCCCTCAGTGCGAACACTGAAGCTTTCTTT	CASSSPPLSANTEAFF
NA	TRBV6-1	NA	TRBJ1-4	TGTGCCAGCAGTGAAGGTAGTCTTGCAACTAATGAAAAACTGTTTTTT	CASSEGSLATNEKLFF
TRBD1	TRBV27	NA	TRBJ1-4	TGTGCCAGCAGTTTAGAAGGGGGCTCCATTTTGGGTAAGGAAAAACTGTTTTTT	CASSLEGGSILGKEKLFF
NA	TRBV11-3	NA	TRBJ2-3	TGTGCCAGCAGCTTCGGGGGTTTTAGCACAGATACGCAGTATTTT	CASSFGGFSTDTQYF
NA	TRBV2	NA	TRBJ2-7	TGTGCCAGCAGTGAGGGGCACTCCTACGAGCAGTACTTC	CASSEGHSYEQYF